A single sample gave rise to the 22 T cell receptor beta chains below, sequenced in a study of blood T cell repertoires in COVID-19. Generated by immunoSEQ multiplex PCR, the TCRdb table keeps only in-frame clones and is missing some. The sample carries tens of thousands of clones, 83% recorded once. The sequencing input was peripheral blood. The receptors were gathered from a man aged 65-85 years with acute or convalescent COVID-19.

The CDR3 reads CASSPTITGTGSYEQYF. The CDR3 DNA reads TGTGCCAGCAGCCCAACTATTACCGGGACAGGGTCTTACGAGCAGTACTTC. This sequence joins TRBV4-2 and TRBJ2-7; 9 nucleotides align to TRBD1. This CDR3 comprises 17 residues. CDR1 is LGHNA, CDR2 YNFKEQ, per germline. V shed 4 bases and J 4 bases; nucleotides not matched to a gene: 14.

About this clone: The junction departs from germline at one end; a sequencing error may be responsible. This rearrangement joins TRBV7-9 to TRBJ2-1; D may correspond to TRBD1 or TRBD2 (6 bases each). The CDR3 contains 17 residues. Germline CDR1 is SEHNR and CDR2 is FQNEAQ (reference sequence). CDR3 sequence reads: CASTLGGLMSSYNEQFF. The CDR3 nucleotides are TGTGCCAGCACCTTAGGGGGACTTATGAGCTCCTACAATGAGCAGTTCTTC. Full variable domain (rest looked up from reference TRBV7-9 and TRBJ2-1): DTGVSQNPRHKITKRGQNVTFRCDPISEHNRLYWYRQTLGQGPEFLTYFQNEAQLEKSRLLSDRFSAERPKGSFSTLEIQRTEQGDSAMYLCASTLGGLMSSYNEQFFGPGTRLTVL.

CDR3 residues: CEGWGGWQPQHF. As DNA, the CDR3 is TGTGAGGGGTGGGGGGGGTGGCAGCCCCAGCATTTT. V gene TRBV12-5 combines with J gene TRBJ1-5; tentative D call: TRBD1 (5 bases). Germline V gene data show CDR1 as LGHNT and CDR2 as FRNRAP. This CDR3 region has 12 residues.

The chain carries TRBV3-1 (or the pseudogene TRBV3-2) and TRBJ2-3; weak D call: TRBD2 (5 bases). This CDR3 comprises 12 residues. Trimming stripped 8 bases from V and 4 bases from J, with 10 bases between. Per germline, CDR1 LGHDT and CDR2 YNNKEL (reference sequence). CDR3 protein: CASGSLSDTQYF. CDR3 bases: TGTGCCAGCGGGAGTCTTTCAGATACGCAGTATTTT.

J is TRBJ2-2 and V is TRBV6-5; D gene unclear. The CDR3 contains 13 residues. The V and J ends lost 8 bases and 1 base respectively, with 8 bases between them. Germline values: CDR1 MNHEY, CDR2 SVGAGI. The CDR3 DNA reads TGTGCCAGCGGAGAGAGGAACACCGGGGAGCTGTTTTTT. This encodes CASGERNTGELFF.

The chain combines TRBV28 with TRBJ2-7, with TRBD2 matching over 8 bases. The CDR3 contains 14 residues. CDR1 MDHEN and CDR2 SYDVKM come from the germline V gene. The J segment lost 6 bases and the V segment lost 8 bases, leaving 12 bases of the junction unmatched. This chain's CDR3 is CASVPAGLVSEQYF. The CDR3, as DNA: TGTGCCAGCGTTCCCGCGGGACTAGTTTCCGAGCAGTACTTC.

This clone came up once. The chain combines TRBV7-2 with TRBJ2-7; the D gene is possibly TRBD1 (6 bases). The germline V and J ends were trimmed by 1 base and 2 bases, with 12 bases remaining between them. CDR1 is SGHTA and CDR2 is FQGNSA in the germline V gene. The CDR3 is 15 amino acids. The DNA of the CDR3 is TGTGCCAGCAGCTTAGGGCTCAGGGGTGCCTACGAGCAGTACTTC. It codes for CASSLGLRGAYEQYF. Together with reference TRBV7-2 and TRBJ2-7, the CDR3 gives the full variable domain: GAGVSQSPSNKVTEKGKDVELRCDPISGHTALYWYRQSLGQGLEFLIYFQGNSAPDKSGLPSDRFSAERTGGSVSTLTIQRTQQEDSAVYLCASSLGLRGAYEQYFGPGTRLTVT.

This chain joins TRBV19 and TRBJ2-1; perhaps TRBD2 as D (5 bases). CDR3 length: 13 residues. Between the trimmed V and J ends, which lost 1 base and 9 bases, there was a span of 10 bases. CDR1 LNHDA and CDR2 SQIVND come from the germline V gene (reference sequence). The chain's CDR3 is CASSIVLRGEQFF. In DNA form, the CDR3 reads TGTGCCAGTAGTATAGTTCTCCGGGGTGAGCAGTTCTTC.

V and J are TRBV30 and TRBJ1-1; perhaps TRBD1 as D (5 bases). This CDR3 is 13 amino acids long. The V gene's germline CDR1 is GTSNPN and CDR2 SVGIG (reference sequence). With 2 bases removed from V and 5 bases from J, the gap between germline ends came to 12 bases. DNA of the CDR3: TGTGCCTGGAGTCCCCAGGGTCCTACTGAAGCTTTCTTT. It is translated as CAWSPQGPTEAFF.

V gene TRBV5-1 combines with J gene TRBJ2-7, with D possibly TRBD1 on 6 matching bases. The CDR3 is 14 residues long. CDR1 is SGHRS, CDR2 YFSETQ, per germline. V lost 2 bases and J lost 2, with 11 bases in between. The CDR3 DNA reads as TGCGCCAGCAGCTTAGGACAGAATCCCTACGAGCAGTACTTC. This codes for CASSLGQNPYEQYF.

This clone was recorded once. The chain couples TRBV30 to TRBJ2-7; 11 nucleotides agree with TRBD2. The CDR3 length is 15 residues. Germline values: CDR1 GTSNPN, CDR2 SVGIG (reference sequence). Germline trimming cut 5 bases from V and 0 bases from J; bases unmatched to any gene: 6. In DNA form, the CDR3 reads TGTGCCTGGGGGACTAGCGGCCCTAGCTCCTACGAGCAGTACTTC. As protein: CAWGTSGPSSYEQYF.

The V call is TRBV5-4, the J call TRBJ2-6; TRBD2 might be the D (5 bases). Between the trimmed V and J ends, which lost 4 bases and 1 base, there was a span of 12 bases. CDR3 length: 16 residues. CDR1 is SGHNT and CDR2 is YYREEE in the germline V gene (reference sequence). The DNA of the CDR3 is TGTGCCAGCAGCCCTTACCCGGGATCTGGGGCCAACGTCCTGACTTTC. It is translated as CASSPYPGSGANVLTF.

The chain recombines TRBV4-1 with TRBJ1-5; D might be TRBD1 (5 bases). CDR3 length: 15 amino acids. Germline V gives CDR1 MGHRA, CDR2 YSYEKL. V lost 0 bases to trimming and J lost 6 bases, with 12 bases between them. The CDR3 loop reads CASSQESQGSQPQHF. The CDR3 DNA follows: TGCGCCAGCAGCCAAGAAAGCCAGGGCAGTCAGCCCCAGCATTTT.

The chain links TRBV2 to TRBJ2-5; maybe TRBD2 (7 bases). CDR1 and CDR2 (germline): SNHLY, FYNNEI. With 3 bases removed from V and 5 bases from J, the gap between germline ends came to 16 bases. The CDR3 extends over 15 amino acids. Here the CDR3 DNA reads TGTGCCAGCAGTGAGGGGGGGGGCCGTTTTGAGACCCAGTACTTC. Translation gives CASSEGGGRFETQYF.

The chain carries TRBV7-2 and TRBJ1-2, with 7 positions matching TRBD1. Germline CDR1 and CDR2: SGHTA and FQGNSA. CDR3 length equals 14 residues. V trimming: 2 bases; J trimming: 2 bases; junction bases outside the gene matches: 2. The CDR3 spells CASSLPGQNYGYTF. CDR3 bases: TGTGCCAGCAGCTTACCGGGACAGAACTATGGCTACACCTTC.

The sample holds one count of this clone. The CDR3 DNA sequence: TGTGCCAGCCTGAGACAGGGACACGAGCAGTACTTC. It translates to CASLRQGHEQYF. This chain uses TRBV6-7 with TRBJ2-7; 7 bases are a match to TRBD1. Being an ORF, TRBV6-7 has a function that is uncertain. V shed 8 bases and J 5 bases; nucleotides not matched to a gene: 6. The CDR3 totals 12 residues.

The chain employs TRBV11-2 and TRBJ2-2, with 9 bases fitting TRBD1. The CDR3 is 17 residues long. V was clipped by 8 bases and J by 6 bases; unmatched bases: 16. CDR1 is SGHAT, CDR2 FQNNGV, per germline. In DNA, the CDR3 is TGTGCCAGCCGCCTTGAGATCGGGACAGGGTATGCCGGGGAGCTGTTTTTT. This codes for CASRLEIGTGYAGELFF.

This chain joins TRBV7-8 and TRBJ1-3, with 9 bases fitting TRBD1. CDR3 length: 14 amino acids. Germline V lookup: CDR1 SGHVS, CDR2 FQNEAQ. The V segment lost 5 bases and the J segment 8 bases; nucleotides outside the gene matches: 7. CDR3 DNA: TGTGCCAGCAGCCGGGGACAGGGACGGGACACCATATATTTT. Residues: CASSRGQGRDTIYF.

CDR3 protein: CASSHSGGGGDQPQHF. The CDR3 DNA is TGTGCCAGCAGCCACTCGGGAGGGGGGGGCGATCAGCCCCAGCATTTT. This chain connects TRBV4-2 to TRBJ1-5; D may be TRBD1 (6 bases). V dropped 3 bases and J dropped 5 bases, with 17 bases sitting between them. The CDR3 has 16 amino acids. Per germline, CDR1 LGHNA and CDR2 YNFKEQ.

The V gene is TRBV7-8, the J gene TRBJ2-1; 10 bases are a match to TRBD2. The CDR3 extends over 17 amino acids. Looked up from germline, CDR1 is SGHVS and CDR2 is FQNEAQ. J lost 7 bases, V lost 4 bases, and 13 bases had no gene match. The CDR3 region has the DNA TGTGCCAGCAGCTCGACTTCTAGCGGGGGTAGGATGAATGAGCAGTTCTTC. This translates into CASSSTSSGGRMNEQFF.

The chain combines TRBV5-1 with TRBJ2-7; a weak D match, TRBD2 (5 bases). Germline lookup yields CDR1 SGHRS and CDR2 YFSETQ. V dropped 0 bases and J dropped 3 bases, with 10 bases sitting between them. The CDR3 length is 14 residues. The CDR3 here is CASSLASRHYEQYF. CDR3 nucleotide sequence: TGCGCCAGCAGCTTGGCTAGCAGACACTACGAGCAGTACTTC.

The J gene is TRBJ1-2, the V gene TRBV5-4; possible D gene TRBD1, 6 bases. CDR1 SGHNT and CDR2 YYREEE come from the germline V gene (reference sequence). CDR3 size: 13 residues. The ends were cut back, 3 bases at V and 4 bases at J, with 10 bases in the middle. CDR3: CASSSTGSYGYTF. The CDR3, as DNA: TGTGCCAGCAGCTCGACAGGTTCCTATGGCTACACCTTC. The whole variable domain, filled in from reference TRBV5-4 and TRBJ1-2, reads ETGVTQSPTHLIKTRGQQVTLRCSSQSGHNTVSWYQQALGQGPQFIFQYYREEENGRGNFPPRFSGLQFPNYSSELNVNALELDDSALYLCASSSTGSYGYTFGSGTRLTVV.